A single TCR beta chain is shown here with its context. The antigen remains undetermined. Germline CDR1 is SQVTM and CDR2 is ANQGSEA. The CDR3 consists of 15 residues. V was shortened by 7 bases and J by 0 bases, with 19 bases between the two germline ends. Through a sample-barcoded 5' primer and a J-beta primer mix, a second PCR was run for roughly 6 to 12 cycles. TCRdb re-analysed the 5' RACE reads in MiXCR, keeping a single row per CDR3 protein. The sample includes roughly 2 million distinct CDR3 sequences, approximately 50% seen only once; the top ten take 2.1%. The data originate from a study of blood T cells in healthy people across ages. Study-wide points: Donor CMV status, an unknown factor, possibly confounded changes in expanded clonotypes.

The chain couples TRBV29-1 to TRBJ2-7; D tentatively fits TRBD1 or TRBD2 (5 bases each). The specimen was blood. The TCR sequence derives from a woman aged 35 to 49 in good health. The CDR3 reads CSAHGAGTVSYEQYF. The CDR3 bases are TGCAGCGCCCACGGGGCAGGGACCGTCTCCTACGAGCAGTACTTC.